This passage covers 12 T cell receptor beta chains from one sample sequenced in a study of cytomegalovirus exposure and HLA in healthy donors. Here immunoSEQ multiplex PCR was the method, and the copy in TCRdb shows in-frame clones only, minus some. The profile shows around 100,000 clones, roughly 85% of them singletons. The sequenced material came from PBMCs. The receptors come from a man between 18 and 35 years old in good health and CMV-seropositive.

The chain carries TRBV6-1 and TRBJ2-5, with unresolved D. The length of the CDR3 is 10 residues. The V and J ends lost 8 bases and 4 bases respectively, with 5 bases between them. The germline V gene encodes CDR1 MNHNS and CDR2 SASEGT. The CDR3 region is CASGPETQYF. The CDR3 region has the DNA TGTGCCAGCGGGCCAGAGACCCAGTACTTC.

The chain combines TRBV9 with TRBJ2-7; 7 bases agree with TRBD1. The CDR3 covers 14 residues. J was trimmed by 2 bases and V by 3 bases; bases with no gene match: 5. Germline V lookup: CDR1 SGDLS, CDR2 YYNGEE. The DNA for the CDR3 is TGTGCCAGCAGCGCCGGGACAGAGACCTACGAGCAGTACTTC. Its protein is CASSAGTETYEQYF. Filled out from reference TRBV9 and TRBJ2-7, the complete variable domain reads DSGVTQTPKHLITATGQRVTLRCSPRSGDLSVYWYQQSLDQGLQFLIQYYNGEERAKGNILERFSAQQFPDLHSELNLSSLELGDSALYFCASSAGTETYEQYFGPGTRLTVT.

V gene TRBV4-2 combines with J gene TRBJ2-7; TRBD2 aligns across 9 bases. The V segment lost 0 bases and the J segment 2 bases; nucleotides outside the gene matches: 8. Germline loops: CDR1 LGHNA, CDR2 YNFKEQ. This CDR3 is built from 17 residues. The CDR3 nucleotides read TGTGCCAGCAGCCAAGATCACGGGACTAGCTTCCCCTACGAGCAGTACTTC. Its translation: CASSQDHGTSFPYEQYF.

V usage is TRBV7-9 and J usage is TRBJ2-5; D not certain. CDR1 and CDR2 from the germline V gene are SEHNR and FQNEAQ (reference sequence). Trimming shortened V by 1 base and J by 3 bases, and 12 bases separated the two germline ends. CDR3 size: 15 residues. CDR3 DNA sequence: TGTGCCAGCAGCTTAGATGAGTGGGCAGAAGAGACCCAGTACTTC. This encodes CASSLDEWAEETQYF.

The chain has TRBV7-9 and TRBJ1-1; TRBD1 might be the D (6 bases). The CDR3 sequence is 17 residues long. Trimming took off 2 bases at V and 5 bases at J, with 21 bases between the two ends. Germline CDR1 reads SEHNR; CDR2 reads FQNEAQ (reference sequence). As DNA, the CDR3 is TGTGCCAGCAGCTTAAAGCGCGGGGGGCCTTCGGATACTGAAGCTTTCTTT. Residues: CASSLKRGGPSDTEAFF.

This clone was counted a few times. The rearrangement uses TRBV2 and TRBJ2-7; D gene uncertain. V lost 10 bases and J lost 0, with 4 bases in between. The CDR3 has 10 amino acids. The germline V gene encodes CDR1 SNHLY and CDR2 FYNNEI. The CDR3 sequence: CATTSYEQYF. CDR3 nucleotide sequence: TGTGCCACTACCTCCTACGAGCAGTACTTC.

In the case of this clone: Other DNA sequences from this sample encode an identical CDR3 as well. The chain couples TRBV7-3 to TRBJ2-5; TRBD1 agrees at 7 bases. The CDR3 totals 13 residues. The germline CDR1 and CDR2 sequences are SGHTA and FQGTGA. The ends lost 3 bases at V and 2 bases at J; junction bases unmatched: 0. The CDR3 DNA is TGTGCCAGCAGCTTGGGACAGCAAGAGACCCAGTACTTC. It translates to CASSLGQQETQYF.

This chain connects TRBV28 to TRBJ2-3; 7 bases line up with TRBD2. The V gene's germline CDR1 is MDHEN and CDR2 SYDVKM. Trimming cost V 2 bases and J 1 base; bases outside gene matches: 3. The CDR3 length is 15 residues. The CDR3 loop is CASSLSGDGTDTQYF. The CDR3 coding sequence is TGTGCCAGCAGTTTAAGCGGGGACGGCACAGATACGCAGTATTTT.

This chain joins TRBV5-4 and TRBJ1-1; a weak D match, TRBD1 (6 bases). With 0 bases removed from V and 11 bases from J, the gap between germline ends came to 20 bases. CDR3 length: 15 residues. Germline CDR1 and CDR2: SGHNT and YYREEE (reference sequence). Written as DNA, the CDR3 is TGTGCCAGCAGCTTGGAAGGTTTTGGGGGCAGAGATGCTTTCTTT. Its translation: CASSLEGFGGRDAFF.

This chain joins TRBV9 and TRBJ2-2, with TRBD1 matching over 10 bases. Germline V gene lookup returns CDR1 SGDLS and CDR2 YYNGEE. This CDR3 has 16 residues. V was pared by 4 bases and J by 7 bases, with 10 bases of the junction left unmatched. In DNA, the CDR3 is TGTGCCAGCAGCCCCCGGACAGGGGGTAAGATCGGGGAGCTGTTTTTT. Protein: CASSPRTGGKIGELFF.

The CDR3 reads CASSQEVNRGTGELFF. For the CDR3, the DNA is TGCGCCAGCAGCCAAGAGGTTAACAGGGGGACCGGGGAGCTGTTTTTT. This rearrangement joins TRBV4-1 to TRBJ2-2, with TRBD1 identical over 8 bases. The V and J ends lost 0 bases and 5 bases, in that order; junction bases with no gene match: 5. Looked up from germline, CDR1 is MGHRA and CDR2 is YSYEKL. The CDR3 is made up of 16 amino acids.

This sequence joins TRBV6-6 and TRBJ2-2; 7 bases match TRBD2. Trimming took 2 bases from V and 5 from J; bases not matched to a gene: 5. The length of the CDR3 is 15 residues. Germline V lookup: CDR1 MNHNY, CDR2 SVGAGI (reference sequence). The CDR3, as DNA: TGTGCCAGCAGTTACCGCGGGAGTACGACCGGGGAGCTGTTTTTT. Its protein is CASSYRGSTTGELFF.